This record covers a single TCR beta chain. What it binds is not known. The data originate from a study of T cell responses to AZD1222 COVID-19 vaccine. Study-wide results and caveats: Two AZD1222 doses significantly raised spike-specific TCR breadth and depth over controls. Donors skewed white British and female; clonal diversity was possibly underestimated.

TCRdb's copy holds only in-frame clones and misses some; the assay was immunoSEQ multiplex PCR. Of just over 65,000 clones detected, about 90% appear once; the ten largest clones hold around 15%. Germline V gene data show CDR1 as SGHNT and CDR2 as YYREEE (reference sequence). The CDR3 runs 13 residues. Trimming left V 3 bases short and J 1 base short, with 7 bases between. This chain links TRBV5-4 with TRBJ1-1; maybe TRBD1 (5 bases). The TCR was taken from an adult in good health. The sequenced sample was peripheral blood, obtained on day 0 of AZD1222 vaccination. The DNA of the CDR3 is TGTGCCAGCAGCTGGGGCAGGAACACTGAAGCTTTCTTT. Amino acid sequence: CASSWGRNTEAFF.